This entry describes one T cell receptor (beta chain). Using immunoSEQ multiplex PCR, the repertoire was profiled, and TCRdb retains in-frame clones only, with some absent. The sample consists of 190,000 or so clones, approximately 87% of them appearing once. The V end lost 3 bases, the J end lost 0 bases, and 11 bases lay between the germline ends. The CDR3 loop spans 15 amino acids. Germline CDR1 LNHDA, CDR2 SQIVND (reference sequence). The data were obtained in a study of blood T cell repertoires in COVID-19. Overall study: Both acute and convalescent COVID-19 samples were obtained from the United States, Italy and Spain. T cells, B-cell-depleted T cells, or PBMCs provided the cDNA or gDNA that served as material.

Sequencing was carried out using peripheral blood. The sequence was collected from a woman between 18 and 29 years old who had recovered from COVID-19. This chain connects TRBV19 to TRBJ1-2, with unresolved D. CDR3 protein: CASSIVGLSNYGYTF. CDR3 bases: TGTGCCAGTAGTATCGTGGGCCTCTCTAACTATGGCTACACCTTC. Supplemented by reference TRBV19 and TRBJ1-2, the full variable domain reads DGGITQSPKYLFRKEGQNVTLSCEQNLNHDAMYWYRQDPGQGLRLIYYSQIVNDFQKGDIAEGYSVSREKKESFPLTVTSAQKNPTAFYLCASSIVGLSNYGYTFGSGTRLTVV.